This paragraph reports one T cell receptor beta chain. What it binds is unknown. V gave up 3 bases and J gave up 3 bases; unmatched junction bases: 3. This CDR3 has 15 residues. The germline V gene encodes CDR1 SNHLY and CDR2 FYNNEI. CD8 cells regarded as naive lacked CD45RO, were positively chosen for CCR7, and omitted terminally differentiated effector memory CD45RA+ cells. Sorted-subset replicate PCRs used approximately 180 ng of genomic DNA. This amount corresponded to some 32,000 T cell genomes. The assay was immunoSEQ multiplex PCR, and TCRdb's table has in-frame clones only and misses some. The sample has approximately 600,000 clones, 85% to 95% seen once. The data derive from a study of shared clonotypes between healthy human individuals. Study-level findings and limits: Naive subsets tended to show greater estimated richness than memory subsets. Despite large depth, rarefaction showed incomplete sorted-subset sequencing.

Sample: naive CD8+ T cells sorted from blood. The receptor comes from a woman aged 25 to 39 in good health. V and J are TRBV2 and TRBJ2-5; 11 bases agree with TRBD2. CDR3 amino acids: CASSEPGLAEETQYF. In DNA form, the CDR3 reads TGTGCCAGCAGTGAGCCGGGACTAGCGGAAGAGACCCAGTACTTC.